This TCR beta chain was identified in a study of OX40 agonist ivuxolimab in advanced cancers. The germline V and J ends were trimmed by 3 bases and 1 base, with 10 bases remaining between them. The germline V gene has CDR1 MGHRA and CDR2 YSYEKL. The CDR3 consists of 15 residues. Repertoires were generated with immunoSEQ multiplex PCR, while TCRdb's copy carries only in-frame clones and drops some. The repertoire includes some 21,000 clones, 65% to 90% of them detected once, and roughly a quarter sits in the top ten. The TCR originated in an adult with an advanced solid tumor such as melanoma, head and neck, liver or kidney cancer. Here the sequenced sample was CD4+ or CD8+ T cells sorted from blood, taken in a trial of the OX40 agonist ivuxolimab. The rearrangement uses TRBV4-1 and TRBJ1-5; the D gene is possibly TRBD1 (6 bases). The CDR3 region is CASSHVGTSNQPQHF. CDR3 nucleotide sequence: TGCGCCAGCAGCCACGTAGGGACAAGCAATCAGCCCCAGCATTTT.